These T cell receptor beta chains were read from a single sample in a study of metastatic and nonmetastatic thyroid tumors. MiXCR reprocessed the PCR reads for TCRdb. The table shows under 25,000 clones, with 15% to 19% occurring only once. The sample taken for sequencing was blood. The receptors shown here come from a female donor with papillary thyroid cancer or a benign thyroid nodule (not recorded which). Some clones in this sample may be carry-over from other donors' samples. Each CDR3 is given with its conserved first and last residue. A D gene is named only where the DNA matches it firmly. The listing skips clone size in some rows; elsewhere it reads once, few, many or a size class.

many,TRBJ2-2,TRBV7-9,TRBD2,CASADTRVLAGAGGELFF,TGTGCCAGCGCCGATACCCGGGTACTAGCGGGAGCTGGCGGGGAGCTGTTTTTT
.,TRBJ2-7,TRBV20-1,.,CSAREAESSYEQYF,TGCAGTGCTAGAGAAGCGGAAAGTTCCTACGAGCAGTACTTC
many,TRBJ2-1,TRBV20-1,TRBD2,CSATGAGGWNEQFF,TGCAGTGCGACGGGGGCGGGAGGGTGGAATGAGCAGTTCTTC
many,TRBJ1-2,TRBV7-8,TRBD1,CASSYTGTGGGGYTF,TGTGCCAGCAGCTACACCGGGACAGGGGGAGGTGGCTACACCTTC
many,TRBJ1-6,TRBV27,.,CASSFGTDSPLHF,TGTGCCAGCAGTTTTGGAACAGATTCACCCCTCCACTTT
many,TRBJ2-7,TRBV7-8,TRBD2,CASSLSSGGTYEQYF,TGTGCCAGCAGCTTGAGTAGCGGGGGGACCTACGAGCAGTACTTC
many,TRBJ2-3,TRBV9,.,CASSRGGAQYF,TGTGCCAGCAGCCGGGGCGGAGCGCAGTATTTT
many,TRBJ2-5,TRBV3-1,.,CASSLIGIQYF,TGTGCCAGCAGCCTGATAGGAATCCAGTACTTC
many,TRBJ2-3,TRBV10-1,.,CASSERYTDTQYF,TGCGCCAGCAGTGAGCGATACACAGATACGCAGTATTTT
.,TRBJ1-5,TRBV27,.,CASSYSNQPQHF,TGTGCCAGCAGTTATAGCAATCAGCCCCAGCATTTT
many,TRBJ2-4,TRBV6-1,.,CASREWEAKNIQYF,TGTGCCAGCAGGGAGTGGGAGGCCAAAAACATTCAGTACTTC
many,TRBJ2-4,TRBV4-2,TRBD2,CASSQDSASGNIQYF,TGTGCCAGCAGCCAAGATTCGGCTAGCGGAAACATTCAGTACTTC
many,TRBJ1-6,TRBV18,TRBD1,CASSPGQGPLHF,TGTGCCAGCTCCCCTGGACAGGGACCCCTCCACTTT
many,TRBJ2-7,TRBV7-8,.,CASSFRRGDISSYEQYF,TGTGCCAGCAGCTTCCGCCGGGGGGACATAAGCTCCTACGAGCAGTACTTC
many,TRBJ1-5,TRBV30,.,CAWSVRAEQPQHF,TGTGCCTGGAGTGTAAGGGCAGAGCAGCCCCAGCATTTT
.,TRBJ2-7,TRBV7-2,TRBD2,CASSLGLAGGLEQYF,TGTGCCAGCAGCTTAGGACTAGCGGGGGGGCTCGAGCAGTACTTC
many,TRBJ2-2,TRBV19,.,CASSIVIQMNTGELFF,TGTGCCAGTAGTATAGTGATACAGATGAACACCGGGGAGCTGTTTTTT
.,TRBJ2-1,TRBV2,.,CASSPSSAGEQFF,TGTGCCAGCAGTCCGTCTAGCGCGGGTGAGCAGTTCTTC
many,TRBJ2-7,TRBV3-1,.,CASSLRRAKQYF,TGCGCCAGCAGCCTACGAAGGGCGAAGCAGTACTTC
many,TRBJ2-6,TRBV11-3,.,CASSSGGGANVLTF,TGTGCCAGCAGCTCTGGGGGGGGGGCCAACGTCCTGACTTTC
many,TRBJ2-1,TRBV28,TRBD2,CASSSRTSGTDEQFF,TGTGCCAGCAGTTCACGGACTAGCGGGACCGATGAGCAGTTCTTC
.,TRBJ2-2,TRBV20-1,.,CSARAGPNTGELFF,TGCAGTGCTAGAGCAGGGCCGAACACCGGGGAGCTGTTTTTT
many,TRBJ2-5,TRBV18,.,CASSPRGPFQETQYF,TGTGCCAGCTCACCACGGGGACCCTTCCAAGAGACCCAGTACTTC
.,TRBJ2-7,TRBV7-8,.,CASSLKGTLYEQYF,TGTGCCAGCAGCCTAAAAGGGACACTCTACGAGCAGTACTTC
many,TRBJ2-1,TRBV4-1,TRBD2,CASSQVRTSGSNEQFF,TGCGCCAGCAGCCAGGTTCGGACTAGCGGGAGCAATGAGCAGTTCTTC
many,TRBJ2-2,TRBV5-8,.,CASRVEEGELFF,TGTGCCAGCAGGGTAGAGGAGGGGGAGCTGTTTTTT
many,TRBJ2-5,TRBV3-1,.,CASASSSRGWETQYF,TGTGCCAGCGCCTCTTCTAGCAGGGGCTGGGAGACCCAGTACTTC
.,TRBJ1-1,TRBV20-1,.,CSARPGVGTEAFF,TGCAGTGCGCGGCCAGGGGTCGGCACTGAAGCTTTCTTT